The clone carrying this T cell receptor (beta chain) was seen just once. This specimen comes from a study of blood T cell repertoires in COVID-19. Study at large: COVID-19 samples from acute and convalescent phases originated in the United States, Italy and Spain. T cells, B-cell-depleted T cells, or PBMCs provided the cDNA or gDNA that served as material.

Authors' methods: Reference gene primer amplification in the assay estimated nucleated cell counts. Sequenced by immunoSEQ multiplex PCR; TCRdb stores in-frame clones only, minus some. V and J calls and clone size come straight from that table; D and trimming were deduced from the DNA. Altogether tens of thousands of clones are present, 80% to 90% being singletons, with the ten largest covering under 2%. The CDR3 loop spans 16 amino acids. The germline V gene encodes CDR1 SNHLY and CDR2 FYNNEI. With V trimmed by 3 bases and J by 4 bases, 10 bases remained unmatched. The chain links TRBV2 to TRBJ2-7; 9 positions match TRBD2. Material for sequencing was peripheral blood. The receptor comes from a woman older than 75 with active or convalescent COVID-19. The CDR3 DNA sequence: TGTGCCAGCAGTGATTCTAGCGGGGCCCTTAGGTACGAGCAGTACTTC. Its translation: CASSDSSGALRYEQYF.